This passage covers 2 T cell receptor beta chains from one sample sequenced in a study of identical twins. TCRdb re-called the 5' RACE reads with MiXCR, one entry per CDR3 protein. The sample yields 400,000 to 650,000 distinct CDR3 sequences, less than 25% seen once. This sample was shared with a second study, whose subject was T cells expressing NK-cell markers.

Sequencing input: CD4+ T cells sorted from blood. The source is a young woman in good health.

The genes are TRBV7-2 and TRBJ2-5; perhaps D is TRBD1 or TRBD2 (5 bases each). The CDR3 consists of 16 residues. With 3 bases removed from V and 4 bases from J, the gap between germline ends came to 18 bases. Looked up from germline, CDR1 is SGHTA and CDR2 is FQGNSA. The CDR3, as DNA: TGTGCCAGCAGCTTGATTAAGAACACGAGGGGAGAGACCCAGTACTTC. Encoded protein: CASSLIKNTRGETQYF.

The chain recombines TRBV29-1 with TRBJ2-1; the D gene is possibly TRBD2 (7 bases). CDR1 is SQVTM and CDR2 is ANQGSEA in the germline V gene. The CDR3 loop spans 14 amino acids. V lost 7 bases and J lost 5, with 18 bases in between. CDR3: CSAHRGAGNNEQFF. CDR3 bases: TGCAGCGCTCACCGGGGGGCCGGTAACAATGAGCAGTTCTTC.